Each of the 23 T cell receptor beta chains below was sequenced from the same sample in a study. TCRdb re-called the 5' RACE reads through MiXCR, storing one row per CDR3 protein. In the table there are over 25,000 distinct CDR3 sequences, roughly 27% of which are singletons. Tregs were sorted as CD4+CD25+CD127-/low cells. Sequenced: tumor-infiltrating Tregs sorted from the breast tumor. The receptors derive from a female donor with breast cancer.

This chain uses TRBV18 with TRBJ2-6, with D hard to call. The length of the CDR3 is 13 residues. Germline CDR1 reads KGHSH; CDR2 reads LQKENI. V was pared by 6 bases and J by 1 base, with 4 bases between. CDR3 loop: CASSSSGANVLTF. In DNA form, the CDR3 reads TGTGCCAGCTCCTCGTCTGGGGCCAACGTCCTGACTTTC.

The chain carries TRBV7-9 and TRBJ2-7; D may be TRBD2 (5 bases). The germline V gene has CDR1 SEHNR and CDR2 FQNEAQ (reference sequence). The V end lost 7 bases, the J end lost 2 bases, and 15 bases lay between the germline ends. This CDR3 is 14 amino acids long. The CDR3 DNA follows: TGTGCCAGCACCTCCGGAGGCTTAGCCTACGAGCAGTACTTC. Its translation: CASTSGGLAYEQYF.

This clonotype was seen many times. The gene calls are TRBV7-3 and TRBJ1-2, with D unclear. The CDR3 runs to 16 residues. From germline, CDR1 is SGHTA and CDR2 FQGTGA. V was clipped by 2 bases and J by 0 bases, with 13 bases between them. As DNA, the CDR3 is TGTGCCAGCAGCTTAGAGGACGGAAGTACTAACTATGGCTACACCTTC. It encodes CASSLEDGSTNYGYTF.

This clonotype was counted many times. The gene calls are TRBV6-5 and TRBJ1-5, with D uncertain. From germline, CDR1 is MNHEY and CDR2 SVGAGI. V lost 5 bases, J lost 0 bases, and 11 bases lay in between. The CDR3 covers 15 residues. CDR3 in amino acids: CASSKRGDSNQPQHF. Written as DNA, the CDR3 is TGTGCCAGCAGTAAACGGGGAGATAGCAATCAGCCCCAGCATTTT.

This clonotype showed up many times. The rearrangement uses TRBV20-1 and TRBJ1-2; 7 bases are shared with TRBD1. Germline CDR1 reads DFQATT; CDR2 reads SNEGSKA (reference sequence). The CDR3 runs to 14 residues. J lost 4 bases, V lost 5 bases, and 10 bases had no gene match. The CDR3 DNA reads TGCAGTGCTCCCACACAGGGGCTAAGCTATGGCTACACCTTC. It specifies CSAPTQGLSYGYTF.

This clonotype was found a few times. The V and J genes are TRBV7-9 and TRBJ1-1; the D is unclear. CDR3 length: 13 residues. The germline V gene has CDR1 SEHNR and CDR2 FQNEAQ (reference sequence). V gave up 2 bases and J gave up 4 bases, with 8 bases separating them. This chain's CDR3 is CASSLSGPTEAFF. The CDR3 DNA reads TGTGCCAGCAGCTTATCAGGACCCACTGAAGCTTTCTTT.

This chain joins TRBV2 and TRBJ1-6; possibly TRBD1 for D (6 bases). The V gene lost 5 bases and the J gene lost 12 bases, with 8 bases spanning the gap. The germline V gene encodes CDR1 SNHLY and CDR2 FYNNEI. The CDR3 covers 11 residues. The CDR3: CASSKQGPLHF. In DNA form, the CDR3 reads TGTGCCAGCAGTAAACAGGGACCCCTCCACTTT.

J is TRBJ2-1 and V is TRBV7-8; 14 bases are shared with TRBD2. Per germline, CDR1 SGHVS and CDR2 FQNEAQ. This CDR3 has 16 amino acids. This CDR3 is CSCTPPGTSGGMAQFF. CDR3 coding DNA: TGTTCTTGTACCCCGCCTGGGACTAGCGGGGGAATGGCGCAGTTCTTC.

J is TRBJ1-1 and V is TRBV4-2, with D uncertain. Trimming shortened V by 3 bases and J by 1 base, and 0 bases separated the two germline ends. There are 11 residues in the CDR3. Germline V gene data show CDR1 as LGHNA and CDR2 as YNFKEQ. The CDR3 sequence: CASSQNTEAFF. CDR3 sequence (DNA): TGTGCCAGCAGCCAGAACACTGAAGCTTTCTTT.

This clonotype came up many times. The chain couples TRBV7-3 to TRBJ1-1; no reliable D call. Germline V gene sequence: CDR1 SGHTA, CDR2 FQGTGA. The CDR3 is 13 residues long. Trimming shortened V by 5 bases and J by 0 bases, and 7 bases separated the two germline ends. This chain's CDR3 is CASSIQVNTEAFF. In DNA form, the CDR3 reads TGTGCCAGCAGCATCCAGGTGAACACTGAAGCTTTCTTT.

This sequence joins TRBV24-1 and TRBJ1-5; D gene uncertain. From germline, CDR1 is KGHDR and CDR2 SFDVKD. V dropped 2 bases and J dropped 9 bases, with 19 bases sitting between them. This CDR3 spans 16 amino acids. The CDR3 nucleotides read TGTGCCACCAGTGATTCCGGTCCTTTCGGGAGCCGGCCCCAGCATTTT. Translated, it gives CATSDSGPFGSRPQHF.

The chain combines TRBV11-1 with TRBJ1-5, with TRBD1 as a possible D gene (6 bases). V was clipped by 5 bases and J by 5 bases, with 10 bases between them. CDR1 is SGHAT and CDR2 is FQDESV in the germline V gene (reference sequence). The CDR3 extends over 13 amino acids. CDR3 nucleotide sequence: TGTGCCAGCAGCCAGGACAGCCATCAGCCCCAGCATTTT. Translated: CASSQDSHQPQHF.

This clonotype was detected many times. This rearrangement joins TRBV5-1 to TRBJ1-3, with D possibly being TRBD1 (6 bases). The length of the CDR3 is 14 residues. The V and J ends lost 4 bases and 0 bases respectively, with 8 bases between them. Germline V lookup: CDR1 SGHRS, CDR2 YFSETQ. CDR3 DNA sequence: TGCGCCAGCAGCCGGACAGTCTCTGGAAACACCATATATTTT. It translates to CASSRTVSGNTIYF.

J is TRBJ2-1 and V is TRBV18; no clear D. Per the germline V gene, CDR1 is KGHSH and CDR2 is LQKENI. V was pared by 3 bases and J by 4 bases, with 13 bases between. This CDR3 is 15 amino acids long. This CDR3 is CASSPPEQAYNEQFF. DNA for the CDR3: TGTGCCAGCTCACCCCCAGAACAAGCATACAATGAGCAGTTCTTC.

This clonotype is medium-sized by share. The rearrangement joins TRBV7-9 to TRBJ2-2; D may correspond to TRBD1 or TRBD2 (5 bases each). This CDR3 has 19 amino acids. Germline loops: CDR1 SEHNR, CDR2 FQNEAQ (reference sequence). V lost 6 bases and J lost 3, with 26 bases in between. CDR3 in amino acids: CASSSPRLRGDRYTGELFF. CDR3 in DNA: TGTGCCAGCAGTTCCCCTCGTCTGCGAGGGGATCGGTACACCGGGGAGCTGTTTTTT.

This clonotype was observed at least ten times. The V call is TRBV29-1, the J call TRBJ2-7; 10 nucleotides align to TRBD1. V lost 3 bases and J lost 4; bases outside the gene matches: 0. Germline V gives CDR1 SQVTM, CDR2 ANQGSEA. The CDR3 loop spans 12 amino acids. In DNA form, the CDR3 reads TGCAGCGTTGAGGGACAGGGGTACGAGCAGTACTTC. It is translated as CSVEGQGYEQYF.

In this sample, this clonotype turned up a few times. The rearrangement uses TRBV27 and TRBJ2-2, with 9 bases fitting TRBD2. CDR1 MNHEY and CDR2 SMNVEV come from the germline V gene (reference sequence). The V segment lost 1 base and the J segment 4 bases; nucleotides outside the gene matches: 7. The CDR3 extends over 17 amino acids. The CDR3 DNA follows: TGTGCCAGCAGTTTATATAGCGGGAGTTATAGCACCGGGGAGCTGTTTTTT. As protein: CASSLYSGSYSTGELFF.

V is TRBV5-1 and J is TRBJ2-1, with 8 bases aligning to TRBD2. This CDR3 contains 14 residues. The germline gives CDR1 SGHRS, CDR2 YFSETQ. V gave up 2 bases and J gave up 10 bases; unmatched junction bases: 8. CDR3 nucleotide sequence: TGCGCCAGCAGCTTAGACGGGAGGGCGAGAGAGCAGTTCTTC. Protein product: CASSLDGRAREQFF.

In this sample, this clonotype turned up many times. The chain recombines TRBV12-3 or TRBV12-4 with TRBJ1-1; perhaps TRBD1 as D (6 bases). This CDR3 comprises 15 residues. The germline V and J ends were trimmed by 5 bases and 6 bases, with 19 bases remaining between them. CDR3: CASSLGGQGWPEAFF. Written as DNA, the CDR3 is TGTGCCAGCAGTCTGGGGGGGCAGGGTTGGCCTGAAGCTTTCTTT.

This clonotype was recorded many times. This chain links TRBV15 with TRBJ1-1; D is ambiguous. Germline lookup yields CDR1 LNHNV and CDR2 YYDKDF (reference sequence). Between the trimmed V and J ends, which lost 1 base and 3 bases, there was a span of 12 bases. There are 15 residues in the CDR3. CDR3 amino acids: CATSRVTDADTEAFF. The CDR3 DNA is TGTGCCACCAGCAGAGTTACAGACGCAGACACTGAAGCTTTCTTT.

Comment on this clonotype: This sequence may be a read error, since a much larger clone differs from it by one base. The V call is TRBV2, the J call TRBJ2-7, with 7 bases lining up with TRBD1. This CDR3 comprises 15 residues. Germline V gene sequence: CDR1 SNHLY, CDR2 FYNNEI. With 2 bases clipped from V and 0 bases from J, the junction kept 4 bases outside the gene matches. Here the CDR3 reads CASSERTGISYEQYF. CDR3 DNA sequence: TGTGCCAGCAGTGAACGGACAGGTATCTCCTACGAGCAGTACTTC.

This clonotype appeared many times. This rearrangement joins TRBV6-2 or TRBV6-3 to TRBJ2-1; either TRBD1 or TRBD2 may supply D (5 bases each). V lost 5 bases and J lost 4, with 12 bases in between. The CDR3 sequence is 14 residues long. Germline V gene data show CDR1 as MNHEY and CDR2 as SVGEGT. The CDR3 DNA sequence: TGTGCCAGCAGTCGGGACGGCCCTTACAATGAGCAGTTCTTC. It translates to CASSRDGPYNEQFF.

The rearrangement uses TRBV6-5 and TRBJ1-1, with 7 positions matching TRBD1. V was clipped by 6 bases and J by 11 bases; unmatched bases: 15. CDR1 MNHEY and CDR2 SVGAGI come from the germline V gene. The CDR3 spans 14 residues. The CDR3 loop reads CASRPPSGGVLAFF. The CDR3 DNA reads TGTGCCAGCAGGCCCCCTTCAGGGGGAGTGTTGGCTTTCTTT.